The present T cell receptor (beta chain) was sequenced within a study of T cell responses to AZD1222 COVID-19 vaccine. Study as a whole: It was second doses at about 4 or about 12 weeks that were pooled.

The CDR3 is made up of 16 amino acids. Unmatched junction bases numbered 6, after V lost 2 bases and J lost 1 base. CDR1 SGHNT and CDR2 YYREEE come from the germline V gene (reference sequence). Repertoires were generated with immunoSEQ multiplex PCR, while TCRdb's copy carries only in-frame clones and drops some. Altogether 90,000 to 120,000 clones are present, 93% being singletons, with the ten largest covering roughly 5%. A word on this clone: Its antigen remains unknown.

General study points: Donors in the cohort were predominantly white British and more often female, and clonal diversity was possibly underestimated. The study found vaccine-associated CD4 TCRs spanning spike, dominant at 160-218 and 743-854. Spike-specific TCR breadth and depth both grew after two AZD1222 doses.

The input for sequencing was peripheral blood, taken on day 0 of AZD1222 vaccination. This TCR derives from an adult in good health. The genes are TRBV5-4 and TRBJ2-7; 10 positions agree with TRBD2. For the CDR3, the DNA is TGTGCCAGCAGCTTTGGCCGGACTAGCGGTTCCTACGAGCAGTACTTC. Translation: CASSFGRTSGSYEQYF. Using reference TRBV5-4 and TRBJ2-7 for the parts outside the CDR3, the full variable domain is ETGVTQSPTHLIKTRGQQVTLRCSSQSGHNTVSWYQQALGQGPQFIFQYYREEENGRGNFPPRFSGLQFPNYSSELNVNALELDDSALYLCASSFGRTSGSYEQYFGPGTRLTVT.